These 9 T cell receptor beta chains share one sample of origin, sequenced in a study of blood T cell repertoires in COVID-19. TCRdb's copy holds only in-frame clones and misses some; the assay was immunoSEQ multiplex PCR. Found here are 300,000 to 350,000 clones, about 85% of them singletons; the top ten hold 2% to 3%. The specimen sequenced was peripheral blood. The receptors originated from a man aged 18-30 years with active or convalescent COVID-19.

The chain has TRBV9 and TRBJ1-4; D is perhaps TRBD1 (6 bases). The CDR3 contains 14 residues. Germline assignment: CDR1 SGDLS and CDR2 YYNGEE. V was pared by 0 bases and J by 7 bases, with 10 bases between. The CDR3, as DNA: TGTGCCAGCAGCGTAGGGGGGCGGGCTGAAAAACTGTTTTTT. It specifies CASSVGGRAEKLFF.

The chain carries TRBV5-8 and TRBJ1-1, with 9 bases identical to TRBD1. The CDR3 is made up of 15 amino acids. The germline V gene has CDR1 SGHTS and CDR2 YDEGEE. Trimming at V came to 4 bases and at J to 4 bases, leaving 8 bases not matched to a gene. CDR3 loop: CASSLVTGGRTEAFF. The CDR3, as DNA: TGTGCCAGCAGCCTAGTAACAGGGGGCCGCACTGAAGCTTTCTTT.

The genes are TRBV9 and TRBJ2-3, with D possibly TRBD2 on 6 matching bases. Per germline, CDR1 SGDLS and CDR2 YYNGEE. Trimming shortened V by 0 bases and J by 9 bases, and 17 bases separated the two germline ends. The CDR3 runs to 15 residues. The DNA for the CDR3 is TGTGCCAGCAGCGTAGACGCGGGGTCCGCAGGAACGCAGTATTTT. Its protein is CASSVDAGSAGTQYF.

The chain has TRBV7-3 and TRBJ2-5, with 11 bases that match TRBD2. The germline gives CDR1 SGHTA, CDR2 FQGTGA. The CDR3 sequence is 16 residues long. The V segment lost 1 base and the J segment 5 bases; nucleotides outside the gene matches: 6. The CDR3 nucleotides are TGTGCCAGCAGCTTAATAGCGGGAGGGAGCCCTGAGACCCAGTACTTC. Its translation: CASSLIAGGSPETQYF. The whole variable domain, remainder taken from reference TRBV7-3 and TRBJ2-5, is GAGVSQTPSNKVTEKGKYVELRCDPISGHTALYWYRQSLGQGPEFLIYFQGTGAADDSGLPNDRFFAVRPEGSVSTLKIQRTERGDSAVYLCASSLIAGGSPETQYFGPGTRLLVL.

The CDR3 DNA reads TGTGCCAGCAGTTTATCGGCGAGCGGCTACGAGCAGTACTTC. This sequence encodes CASSLSASGYEQYF. The chain couples TRBV27 to TRBJ2-7, with D perhaps TRBD2 (5 bases). The germline V and J ends were trimmed by 0 bases and 3 bases, with 9 bases remaining between them. Germline lookup yields CDR1 MNHEY and CDR2 SMNVEV (reference sequence). The CDR3 is made up of 14 amino acids.

V and J are TRBV27 and TRBJ2-2; D is perhaps TRBD2 (5 bases). The CDR3 spans 15 residues. Trimming pared 5 bases from V and 3 bases from J, leaving 13 bases between. CDR1 and CDR2 (germline): MNHEY, SMNVEV (reference sequence). In nucleotides, the CDR3 is TGTGCCAGCAGTCCCATAGTAGCGTACACCGGGGAGCTGTTTTTT. It specifies CASSPIVAYTGELFF.

The genes are TRBV5-1 and TRBJ1-3, with 9 bases lining up with TRBD1. Looked up from germline, CDR1 is SGHRS and CDR2 is YFSETQ. The CDR3 is 15 residues long. The V segment lost 5 bases and the J segment 4 bases; nucleotides outside the gene matches: 7. CDR3 bases: TGCGCCAGCAGTTTTACAGGGGGCGAGGGAAACACCATATATTTT. This translates into CASSFTGGEGNTIYF.

The chain joins TRBV6-5 to TRBJ1-4; D is uncertain. This CDR3 has 13 amino acids. The ends were cut back, 6 bases at V and 9 bases at J, with 14 bases in the middle. Germline V gene lookup returns CDR1 MNHEY and CDR2 SVGAGI. CDR3 region: CASSDSVTQKLFF. As DNA, the CDR3 is TGTGCCAGCAGCGACTCAGTAACCCAAAAACTGTTTTTT.

The gene calls are TRBV4-1 and TRBJ1-3, with 11 bases lining up with TRBD1. CDR1 is MGHRA and CDR2 is YSYEKL in the germline V gene. This CDR3 contains 17 residues. V lost 8 bases and J lost 3; bases outside the gene matches: 12. CDR3 DNA sequence: TGCGCCAGCGCTTACTCAGGGGGGACAGGGGGTGGAAACACCATATATTTT. Protein product: CASAYSGGTGGGNTIYF.